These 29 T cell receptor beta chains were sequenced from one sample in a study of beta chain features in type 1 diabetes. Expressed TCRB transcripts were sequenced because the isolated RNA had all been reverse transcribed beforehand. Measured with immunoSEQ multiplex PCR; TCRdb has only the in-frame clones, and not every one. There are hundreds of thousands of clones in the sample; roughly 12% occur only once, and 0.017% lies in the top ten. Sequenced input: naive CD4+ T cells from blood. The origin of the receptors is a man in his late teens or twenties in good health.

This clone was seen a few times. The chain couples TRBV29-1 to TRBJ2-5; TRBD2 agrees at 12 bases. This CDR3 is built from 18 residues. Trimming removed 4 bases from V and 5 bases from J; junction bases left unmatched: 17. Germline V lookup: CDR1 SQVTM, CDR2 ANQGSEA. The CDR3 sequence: CSVGSRLAGDLRGETQYF. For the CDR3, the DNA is TGCAGCGTTGGGTCGCGACTAGCGGGGGATCTTCGGGGGGAGACCCAGTACTTC.

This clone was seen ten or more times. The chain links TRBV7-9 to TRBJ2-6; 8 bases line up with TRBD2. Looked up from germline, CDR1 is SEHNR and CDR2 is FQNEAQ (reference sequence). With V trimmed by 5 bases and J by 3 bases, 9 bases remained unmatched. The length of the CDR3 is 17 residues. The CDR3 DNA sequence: TGTGCCAGCAGCCGATCGGGACTAGGGCTTGGGGCCAACGTCCTGACTTTC. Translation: CASSRSGLGLGANVLTF.

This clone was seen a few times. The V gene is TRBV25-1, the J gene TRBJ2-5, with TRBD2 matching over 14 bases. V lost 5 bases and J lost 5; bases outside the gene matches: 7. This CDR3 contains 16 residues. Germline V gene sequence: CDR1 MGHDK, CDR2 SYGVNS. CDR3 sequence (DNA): TGTGCCAGCAGTCCGGGACTAGCGGGAGTACGTGAGACCCAGTACTTC. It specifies CASSPGLAGVRETQYF.

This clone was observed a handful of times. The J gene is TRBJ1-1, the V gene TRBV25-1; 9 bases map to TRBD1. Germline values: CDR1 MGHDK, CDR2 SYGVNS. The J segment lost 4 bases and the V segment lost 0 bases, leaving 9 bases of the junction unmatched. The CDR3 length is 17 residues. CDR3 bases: TGTGCCAGCAGTGAATACAGGACAGGGGTCTCTATCACTGAAGCTTTCTTT. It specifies CASSEYRTGVSITEAFF. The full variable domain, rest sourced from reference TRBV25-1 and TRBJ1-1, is EADIYQTPRYLVIGTGKKITLECSQTMGHDKMYWYQQDPGMELHLIHYSYGVNSTEKGDLSSESTVSRIRTEHFPLTLESARPSHTSQYLCASSEYRTGVSITEAFFGQGTRLTVV.

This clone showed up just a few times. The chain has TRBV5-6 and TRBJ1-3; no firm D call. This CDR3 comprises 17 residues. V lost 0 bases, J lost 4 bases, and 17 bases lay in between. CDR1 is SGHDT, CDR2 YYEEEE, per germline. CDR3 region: CASSLGTWASGGNTIYF. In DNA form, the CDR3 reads TGTGCCAGCAGCTTGGGAACGTGGGCCAGTGGCGGAAACACCATATATTTT.

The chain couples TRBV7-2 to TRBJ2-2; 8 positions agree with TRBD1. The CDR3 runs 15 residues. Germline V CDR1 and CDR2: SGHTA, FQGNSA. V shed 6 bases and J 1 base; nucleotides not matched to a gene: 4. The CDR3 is CASSWTGLNTGELFF. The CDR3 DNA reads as TGTGCCAGCAGTTGGACAGGGCTGAACACCGGGGAGCTGTTTTTT.

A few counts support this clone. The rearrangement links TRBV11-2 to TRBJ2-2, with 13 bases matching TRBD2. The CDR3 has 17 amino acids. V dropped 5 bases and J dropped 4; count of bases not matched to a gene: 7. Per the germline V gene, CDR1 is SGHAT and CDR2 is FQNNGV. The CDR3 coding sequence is TGTGCCAGCAGCGCCTCACTAGCGGGAGGGGTCACCGGGGAGCTGTTTTTT. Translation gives CASSASLAGGVTGELFF.

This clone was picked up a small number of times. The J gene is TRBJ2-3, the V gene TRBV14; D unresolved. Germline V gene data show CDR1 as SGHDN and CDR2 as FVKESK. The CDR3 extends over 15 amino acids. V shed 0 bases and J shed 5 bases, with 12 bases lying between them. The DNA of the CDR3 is TGTGCCAGCAGCCAAGATCTTGCCGCCGGAGATACGCAGTATTTT. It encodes CASSQDLAAGDTQYF.

CDR3 sequence (DNA): TGTGCCAGCTCGATGGACATCCAAGAGACCCAGTACTTC. It codes for CASSMDIQETQYF. The J gene is TRBJ2-5, the V gene TRBV18; maybe TRBD1 (5 bases). CDR1 and CDR2 from the germline V gene are KGHSH and LQKENI. The germline V and J ends were trimmed by 6 bases and 1 base, with 9 bases remaining between them. The CDR3 totals 13 residues. Using reference TRBV18 and TRBJ2-5 for the parts outside the CDR3, the full variable domain is NAGVMQNPRHLVRRRGQEARLRCSPMKGHSHVYWYRQLPEEGLKFMVYLQKENIIDESGMPKERFSAEFPKEGPSILRIQQVVRGDSAAYFCASSMDIQETQYFGPGTRLLVL.

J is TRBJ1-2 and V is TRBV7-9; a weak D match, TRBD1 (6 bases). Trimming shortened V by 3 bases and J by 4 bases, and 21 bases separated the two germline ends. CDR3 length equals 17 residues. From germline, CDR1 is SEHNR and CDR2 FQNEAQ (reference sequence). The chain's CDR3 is CASSFDRTVVISYGYTF. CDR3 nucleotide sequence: TGTGCCAGCAGCTTCGACAGGACAGTGGTGATATCCTATGGCTACACCTTC.

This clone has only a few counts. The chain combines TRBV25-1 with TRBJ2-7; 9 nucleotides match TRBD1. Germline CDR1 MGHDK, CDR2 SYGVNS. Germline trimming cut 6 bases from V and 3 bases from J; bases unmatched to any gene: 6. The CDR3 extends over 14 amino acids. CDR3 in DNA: TGTGCCAGCAGACAGACAGGGGGTGGCTACGAGCAGTACTTC. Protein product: CASRQTGGGYEQYF.

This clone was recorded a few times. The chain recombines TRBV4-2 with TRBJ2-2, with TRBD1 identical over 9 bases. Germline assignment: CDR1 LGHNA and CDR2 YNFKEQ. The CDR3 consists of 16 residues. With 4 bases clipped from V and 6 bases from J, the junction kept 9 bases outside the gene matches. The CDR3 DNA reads TGTGCCAGCAGCCCCCGGGACAGGGTAGAGGCCGGGGAGCTGTTTTTT. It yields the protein CASSPRDRVEAGELFF.

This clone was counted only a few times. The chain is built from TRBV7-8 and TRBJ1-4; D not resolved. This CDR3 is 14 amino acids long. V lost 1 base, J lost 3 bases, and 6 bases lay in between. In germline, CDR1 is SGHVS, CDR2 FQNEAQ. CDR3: CASSLGGANEKLFF. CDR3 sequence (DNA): TGTGCCAGCAGCTTAGGGGGAGCTAATGAAAAACTGTTTTTT.

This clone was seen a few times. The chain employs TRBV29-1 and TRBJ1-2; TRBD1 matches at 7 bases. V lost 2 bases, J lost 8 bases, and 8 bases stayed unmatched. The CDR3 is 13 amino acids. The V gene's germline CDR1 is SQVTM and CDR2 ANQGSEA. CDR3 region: CSVERGRWDGYTF. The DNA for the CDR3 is TGCAGCGTTGAAAGGGGGCGGTGGGACGGCTACACCTTC.

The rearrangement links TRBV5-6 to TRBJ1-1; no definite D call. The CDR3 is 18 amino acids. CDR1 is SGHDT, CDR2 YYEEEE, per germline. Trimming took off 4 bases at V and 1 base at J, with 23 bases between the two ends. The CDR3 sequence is CASSTPGWREDGNTEAFF. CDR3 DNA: TGTGCCAGCAGCACGCCCGGTTGGAGGGAGGATGGGAACACTGAAGCTTTCTTT.

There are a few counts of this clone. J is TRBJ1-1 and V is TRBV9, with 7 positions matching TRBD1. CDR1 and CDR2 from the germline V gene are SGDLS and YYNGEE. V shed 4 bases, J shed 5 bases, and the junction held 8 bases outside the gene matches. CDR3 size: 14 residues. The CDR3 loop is CASSLDHRGTEAFF. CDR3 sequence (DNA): TGTGCCAGCAGCTTGGACCACAGGGGAACTGAAGCTTTCTTT.

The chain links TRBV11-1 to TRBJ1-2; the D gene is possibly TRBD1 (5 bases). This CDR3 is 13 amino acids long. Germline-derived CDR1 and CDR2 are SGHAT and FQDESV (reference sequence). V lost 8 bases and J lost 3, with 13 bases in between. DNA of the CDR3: TGTGCCAGCCGGGGGAAGACCGACTATGGCTACACCTTC. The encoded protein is CASRGKTDYGYTF. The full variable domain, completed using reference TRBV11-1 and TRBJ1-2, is EAEVAQSPRYKITEKSQAVAFWCDPISGHATLYWYRQILGQGPELLVQFQDESVVDDSQLPKDRFSAERLKGVDSTLKIQPAELGDSAMYLCASRGKTDYGYTFGSGTRLTVV.

CDR3 bases: TGTGCAAGTCGCTTAGATCCGACTCCCTACGAGCAGTACTTC. Translation gives CASRLDPTPYEQYF. The rearrangement joins TRBV12-2 to TRBJ2-7; the D call TRBD2 from the table was never checked on the DNA. TRBV12-2 constitutes a pseudogene. CDR3 size: 14 residues.

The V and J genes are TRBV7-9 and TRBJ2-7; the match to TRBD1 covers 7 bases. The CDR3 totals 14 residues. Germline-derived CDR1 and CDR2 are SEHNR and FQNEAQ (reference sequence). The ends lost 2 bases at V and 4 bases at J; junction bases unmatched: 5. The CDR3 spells CASSLQTGNYEQYF. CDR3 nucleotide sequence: TGTGCCAGCAGCTTACAGACAGGGAATTACGAGCAGTACTTC.

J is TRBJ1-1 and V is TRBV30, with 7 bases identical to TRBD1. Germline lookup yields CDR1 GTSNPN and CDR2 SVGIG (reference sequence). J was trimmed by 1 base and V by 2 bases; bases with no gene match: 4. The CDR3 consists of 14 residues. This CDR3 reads CAWSPGTANTEAFF. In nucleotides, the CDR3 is TGTGCCTGGAGTCCTGGGACAGCGAACACTGAAGCTTTCTTT.

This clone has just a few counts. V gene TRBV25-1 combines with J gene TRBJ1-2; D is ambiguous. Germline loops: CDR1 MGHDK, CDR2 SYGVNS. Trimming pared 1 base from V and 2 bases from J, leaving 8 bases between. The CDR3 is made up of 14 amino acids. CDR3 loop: CASSEFRENYGYTF. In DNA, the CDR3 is TGTGCCAGCAGTGAATTTCGGGAGAACTATGGCTACACCTTC.

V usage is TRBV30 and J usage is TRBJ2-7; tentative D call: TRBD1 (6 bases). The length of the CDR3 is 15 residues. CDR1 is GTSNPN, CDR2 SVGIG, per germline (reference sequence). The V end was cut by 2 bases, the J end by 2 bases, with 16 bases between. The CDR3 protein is CAWSLGQRLPYEQYF. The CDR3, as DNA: TGTGCCTGGAGTTTAGGACAGAGACTCCCCTACGAGCAGTACTTC.

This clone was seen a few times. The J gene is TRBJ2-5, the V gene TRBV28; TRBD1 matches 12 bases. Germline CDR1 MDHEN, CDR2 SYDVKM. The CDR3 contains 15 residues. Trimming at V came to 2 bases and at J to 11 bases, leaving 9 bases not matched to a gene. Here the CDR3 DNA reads TGTGCCAGCAGTTTACAGGGACAGGGGGCGAGTGAGCAGTACTTC. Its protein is CASSLQGQGASEQYF.

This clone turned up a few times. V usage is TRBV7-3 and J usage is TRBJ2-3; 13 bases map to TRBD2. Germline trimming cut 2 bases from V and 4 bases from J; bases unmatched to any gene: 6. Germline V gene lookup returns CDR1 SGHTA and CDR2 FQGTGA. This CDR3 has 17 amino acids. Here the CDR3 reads CASSLHGLAGAADTQYF. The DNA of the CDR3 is TGTGCCAGCAGCTTACACGGACTAGCGGGAGCAGCAGATACGCAGTATTTT.

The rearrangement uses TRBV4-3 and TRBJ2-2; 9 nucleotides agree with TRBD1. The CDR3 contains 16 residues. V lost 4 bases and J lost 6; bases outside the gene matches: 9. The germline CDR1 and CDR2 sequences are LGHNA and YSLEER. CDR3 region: CASSLAGTGFAGELFF. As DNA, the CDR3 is TGCGCCAGCAGCCTGGCCGGGACAGGGTTTGCCGGGGAGCTGTTTTTT.

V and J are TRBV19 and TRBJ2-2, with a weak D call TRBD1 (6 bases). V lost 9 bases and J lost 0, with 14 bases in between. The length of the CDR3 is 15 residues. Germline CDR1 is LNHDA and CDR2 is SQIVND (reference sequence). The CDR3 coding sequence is TGTGCCAGCAGCTGGGACACCACGAACACCGGGGAGCTGTTTTTT. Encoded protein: CASSWDTTNTGELFF.

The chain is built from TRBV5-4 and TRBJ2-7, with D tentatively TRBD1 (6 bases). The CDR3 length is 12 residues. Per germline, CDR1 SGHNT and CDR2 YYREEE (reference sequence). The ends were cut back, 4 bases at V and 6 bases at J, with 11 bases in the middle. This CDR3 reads CASSRTGFEQYF. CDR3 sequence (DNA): TGTGCCAGCAGCCGAACAGGGTTCGAGCAGTACTTC.

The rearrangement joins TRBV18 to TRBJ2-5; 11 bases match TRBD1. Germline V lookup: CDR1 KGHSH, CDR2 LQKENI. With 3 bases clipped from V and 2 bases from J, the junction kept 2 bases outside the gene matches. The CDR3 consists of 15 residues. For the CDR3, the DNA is TGTGCCAGCTCACCGGGACAGGGGGTTCAAGAGACCCAGTACTTC. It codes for CASSPGQGVQETQYF.

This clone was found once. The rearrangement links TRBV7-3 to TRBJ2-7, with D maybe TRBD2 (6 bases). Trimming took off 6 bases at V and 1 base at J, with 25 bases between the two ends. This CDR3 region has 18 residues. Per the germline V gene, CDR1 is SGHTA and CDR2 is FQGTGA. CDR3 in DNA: TGTGCCAGCAGGGCAATCACTAAGGGCGGGATTAGGTCCTACGAGCAGTACTTC. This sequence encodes CASRAITKGGIRSYEQYF.